The 19 T cell receptor beta chains below all came from one sample that was sequenced in a study of post-analysis software for immune sequencing data (dated by TCRdb to 2015 to 2017). The antigens for these receptors are not known. Libraries were constructed by PCR. TCRdb lists the instrument as Illumina HiSeq 2500. Unique molecular identifiers were incorporated into TCR beta cDNA libraries to reduce PCR and sequencing biases. TCRdb applied fastp at Q25 and MiXCR to the public reads, then kept only in-frame beta chains. Each record represents a unique CDR3 protein, reported with the most common genes and DNA among its rows. The sample contains over 700,000 distinct CDR3 sequences, approximately 30% of them found a single time. The top ten clonotypes cover 0.5% to 0.6% of the sample. Here is what the overall study found, with its caveats: Significantly higher frequencies in patients than in controls were found for roughly 5 TRBV segments, including TRBV5-6, TRBV5-1 and TRBV20-1.

Sequenced: blood. The receptors were gathered from a girl aged 10-17 years with multiple sclerosis.

In this sample, this clonotype turned up a few times. This chain uses TRBV14 with TRBJ2-1; 13 positions match TRBD2. The V gene's germline CDR1 is SGHDN and CDR2 FVKESK. With 2 bases clipped from V and 8 bases from J, the junction kept 3 bases outside the gene matches. CDR3 size: 15 residues. The DNA for the CDR3 is TGTGCCAGCAGCCAACTACTAGCGGGGGGGCATGAGCAGTTCTTC. As protein: CASSQLLAGGHEQFF.

This clonotype was counted many times. The V gene is TRBV29-1, the J gene TRBJ2-1; 8 nucleotides line up with TRBD1. With 3 bases clipped from V and 9 bases from J, the junction kept 4 bases outside the gene matches. From germline, CDR1 is SQVTM and CDR2 ANQGSEA. There are 12 residues in the CDR3. The CDR3 DNA reads as TGCAGCGTTGAGGACAGGGTCGGTGAGCAGTTCTTC. Protein product: CSVEDRVGEQFF.

The V gene is TRBV20-1, the J gene TRBJ2-7, with D maybe TRBD2 (6 bases). The ends were cut back, 1 base at V and 2 bases at J, with 12 bases in the middle. CDR1 is DFQATT and CDR2 is SNEGSKA in the germline V gene (reference sequence). This CDR3 is 14 amino acids long. The CDR3 protein is CSARGRDHTYEQYF. CDR3 coding DNA: TGCAGTGCTAGAGGGCGGGACCACACCTACGAGCAGTACTTC.

The CDR3 coding sequence is TGCGCCAGCAGCTTGTCAATCGGGGACTATGGCTACACCTTC. Protein sequence: CASSLSIGDYGYTF. The chain links TRBV5-1 to TRBJ1-2, with D unclear. The CDR3 is 14 residues long. From germline, CDR1 is SGHRS and CDR2 YFSETQ. Trimming removed 1 base from V and 3 bases from J, with 10 bases in between.

This chain joins TRBV4-3 and TRBJ2-7; 9 bases align to TRBD1. CDR3 size: 15 residues. V was pared by 4 bases and J by 6 bases, with 10 bases of the junction left unmatched. Germline CDR1 LGHNA, CDR2 YSLEER. This CDR3 reads CASSRNRDRVGEQYF. CDR3 bases: TGCGCCAGCAGCCGGAACCGGGACAGGGTCGGCGAGCAGTACTTC.

Only a few counts were recorded for this clonotype. The chain recombines TRBV6-5 with TRBJ1-4, with D tentatively TRBD1 (5 bases). Trimming removed 7 bases at V and 4 bases at J, with 16 bases between. Germline V CDR1 and CDR2: MNHEY, SVGAGI. The CDR3 contains 15 residues. CDR3 region: CASTPTGGDNEKLFF. The CDR3 DNA reads as TGTGCCAGCACCCCAACGGGGGGAGATAATGAAAAACTGTTTTTT.

This sequence joins TRBV11-2 and TRBJ2-1; 7 bases agree with TRBD2. Germline V CDR1 and CDR2: SGHAT, FQNNGV. The CDR3 spans 17 residues. V dropped 5 bases and J dropped 8; count of bases not matched to a gene: 18. Written as DNA, the CDR3 is TGTGCCAGCAGCGCATTAGAGGGAGGGTTATTAGGAGATGAGCAGTTCTTC. As protein: CASSALEGGLLGDEQFF.

This chain connects TRBV4-3 to TRBJ1-3; the D is unclear. Germline assignment: CDR1 LGHNA and CDR2 YSLEER. The CDR3 sequence is 15 residues long. Trimming removed 1 base at V and 0 bases at J, with 7 bases between. The CDR3 reads CASSQVPGSGNTIYF. In nucleotides, the CDR3 is TGCGCCAGCAGCCAAGTCCCCGGCTCTGGAAACACCATATATTTT.

The rearrangement joins TRBV14 to TRBJ1-5; possibly TRBD1 for D (6 bases). The CDR3 is 15 amino acids. V lost 11 bases and J 0 bases, leaving 17 bases between the germline ends. Germline-derived CDR1 and CDR2 are SGHDN and FVKESK. The CDR3 loop reads CALGGHLYSNQPQHF. In nucleotides, the CDR3 is TGTGCCTTGGGGGGACACCTTTATAGCAATCAGCCCCAGCATTTT.

This chain uses TRBV20-1 with TRBJ1-6; D not resolved. CDR3 length: 15 residues. V was clipped by 3 bases and J by 9 bases, with 18 bases between them. Germline V gives CDR1 DFQATT, CDR2 SNEGSKA (reference sequence). The DNA of the CDR3 is TGCAGTGCTAGTGTCGCGGCCGGGGAGAGTTCACCCCTCCACTTT. Its translation: CSASVAAGESSPLHF.

The sample holds many counts of this clonotype. This chain joins TRBV15 and TRBJ2-5; TRBD1 is a possible D gene (6 bases). Germline CDR1 is LNHNV and CDR2 is YYDKDF (reference sequence). CDR3 length: 14 residues. Trimming took off 0 bases at V and 5 bases at J, with 10 bases between the two ends. The CDR3 DNA reads TGTGCCACCAGCAGAGAACAGGGTGGGGAGACCCAGTACTTC. Translating it yields CATSREQGGETQYF.

The chain employs TRBV4-1 and TRBJ1-2; unclear D gene. The CDR3 has 14 residues. The germline V gene encodes CDR1 MGHRA and CDR2 YSYEKL. Trimming removed 1 base at V and 8 bases at J, with 14 bases between. The CDR3 nucleotides read TGCGCCAGCAGCCAAGTTGAGCTGTCCGGAGGCTACACCTTC. Protein sequence: CASSQVELSGGYTF.

This chain links TRBV2 with TRBJ1-2, with D possibly being TRBD1 (5 bases). This CDR3 comprises 14 residues. V was shortened by 3 bases and J by 0 bases, with 8 bases between the two germline ends. CDR1 and CDR2 from the germline V gene are SNHLY and FYNNEI. The CDR3 protein is CASSDDSTNYGYTF. The CDR3 nucleotides read TGTGCCAGCAGTGATGACAGTACTAACTATGGCTACACCTTC. The full variable domain, its missing parts supplied by reference TRBV2 and TRBJ1-2, is EPEVTQTPSHQVTQMGQEVILRCVPISNHLYFYWYRQILGQKVEFLVSFYNNEISEKSEIFDDQFSVERPDGSNFTLKIRSTKLEDSAMYFCASSDDSTNYGYTFGSGTRLTVV.

This clonotype was counted only a few times. The J gene is TRBJ2-5, the V gene TRBV7-2; 7 bases match TRBD2. The length of the CDR3 is 15 residues. Losses at the gene ends were 0 bases for V and 2 bases for J; bases not matched to a gene: 3. The germline CDR1 and CDR2 sequences are SGHTA and FQGNSA. In DNA, the CDR3 is TGTGCCAGCAGCTTAGCTTCGGGACTACAAGAGACCCAGTACTTC. Its translation: CASSLASGLQETQYF.

Only a few counts were recorded for this clonotype. The rearrangement links TRBV10-3 to TRBJ2-3; 8 bases fit TRBD1. The length of the CDR3 is 14 residues. Looked up from germline, CDR1 is ENHRY and CDR2 is SYGVKD. With V trimmed by 4 bases and J by 5 bases, 5 bases remained unmatched. The CDR3 DNA follows: TGTGCCATCAGTGGGGGACAGGATCAAGATACGCAGTATTTT. Its translation is CAISGGQDQDTQYF.

The chain couples TRBV4-3 to TRBJ2-1; maybe TRBD2 (5 bases). The V gene lost 1 base and the J gene lost 2 bases, with 15 bases spanning the gap. The germline V gene has CDR1 LGHNA and CDR2 YSLEER. The CDR3 totals 17 residues. CDR3 sequence: CASSQGERGMPYNEQFF. CDR3 in DNA: TGCGCCAGCAGCCAAGGGGAACGGGGAATGCCCTACAATGAGCAGTTCTTC.

As concerns this clonotype: Relative to the germline gene, one junction end is altered; a read error may explain this. The chain carries TRBV15 and TRBJ2-2; TRBD2 might be the D (5 bases). The CDR3 spans 17 residues. CDR1 is LNHNV and CDR2 is YYDKDF in the germline V gene (reference sequence). The CDR3 protein is CATSRDVRLTNTGERFF. CDR3 sequence (DNA): TGTGCCACCAGCAGAGATGTTCGGCTTACGAACACCGGGGAGCGGTTTTTT.

This clonotype appeared a single time. The chain employs TRBV14 and TRBJ2-1; the D gene is possibly TRBD1 (5 bases). Germline values: CDR1 SGHDN, CDR2 FVKESK. The V and J ends lost 4 bases and 8 bases respectively, with 15 bases between them. The CDR3 runs 14 residues. The CDR3 is CASSRYQGRDEQFF. CDR3 coding DNA: TGTGCCAGCAGCCGTTACCAGGGAAGAGATGAGCAGTTCTTC. The full variable domain, its missing parts supplied by reference TRBV14 and TRBJ2-1, is EAGVTQFPSHSVIEKGQTVTLRCDPISGHDNLYWYRRVMGKEIKFLLHFVKESKQDESGMPNNRFLAERTGGTYSTLKVQPAELEDSGVYFCASSRYQGRDEQFFGPGTRLTVL.

This clonotype has only a few counts. J is TRBJ2-4 and V is TRBV5-1; 9 bases line up with TRBD2. The J segment lost 1 base and the V segment lost 7 bases, leaving 9 bases of the junction unmatched. The CDR3 contains 16 residues. In germline, CDR1 is SGHRS, CDR2 YFSETQ. The CDR3 loop reads CASFGIAGDAKNIQYF. DNA for the CDR3: TGCGCCAGCTTTGGGATAGCGGGGGACGCCAAAAACATTCAGTACTTC.